This is a list of T cell receptor beta chains from one sample in a study of cytomegalovirus exposure and HLA in healthy donors. Profiling relied on immunoSEQ multiplex PCR, and the TCRdb table lists in-frame clones only, not all of them. In the table there are 100,000 to 150,000 clones, just under 80% of which are singletons. Sequencing was carried out using PBMCs. The receptors originated from a male donor in good health and CMV-seronegative. Both conserved end residues are part of each CDR3. D genes are given only for firm matches. Rows may omit the clone size; those that give it use once, few, many or a size class.

J gene	V gene	D gene	clone size	CDR3 protein	CDR3 DNA
TRBJ1-1	TRBV5-1	TRBD1	.	CASSTGQGSEAFF	TGCGCCAGCAGCACGGGACAGGGATCCGAAGCTTTCTTT
TRBJ1-2	TRBV7-2	.	once	CASSLSFREADNYGYTF	TGTGCCAGCAGCTTAAGCTTCCGGGAGGCAGATAACTATGGCTACACCTTC
TRBJ2-7	TRBV2	TRBD2	.	CASSVLSGEGEQYF	TGTGCCAGCAGTGTCCTAAGCGGGGAGGGAGAGCAGTACTTC
TRBJ1-5	TRBV7-2	TRBD1	.	CASSLDGTGGQPQHF	TGTGCCAGCAGCTTAGATGGGACAGGGGGTCAGCCCCAGCATTTT
TRBJ1-5	TRBV10-3	.	.	CAISESDQPQHF	TGTGCCATCAGTGAAAGCGATCAGCCCCAGCATTTT
TRBJ1-2	TRBV7-2	TRBD1	.	CASSSGQGQFGYTF	TGTGCCAGCAGCTCTGGACAGGGACAGTTTGGCTACACCTTC
TRBJ2-3	TRBV29-1	.	.	CSVQGRATDTQYF	TGCAGCGTTCAGGGGCGAGCCACAGATACGCAGTATTTT
TRBJ2-7	TRBV10-3	.	.	CAILRGPPYEQYF	TGTGCCATCCTACGGGGTCCCCCCTACGAGCAGTACTTC
TRBJ1-1	TRBV2	.	.	CASSLSWGMNTEAFF	TGTGCCAGCAGCCTCTCCTGGGGCATGAACACTGAAGCTTTCTTT
TRBJ1-5	TRBV19	TRBD1	once	CASSGRGPGSNQPQHF	TGTGCCAGTAGTGGCAGGGGGCCAGGTAGCAATCAGCCCCAGCATTTT
TRBJ1-2	TRBV18	TRBD1	.	CASSPRGQGGDYGYTF	TGTGCCAGCTCACCAAGGGGACAGGGAGGTGACTATGGCTACACCTTC